Below are 25 T cell receptor beta chains sequenced from a single sample in a study of T cells after yellow fever vaccination. TCRdb reanalysed the 5' RACE reads using MiXCR and keeps one entry per CDR3 protein. The table records hundreds of thousands of distinct CDR3 sequences, 21% of them present only once. The specimen comprised PBMCs, sampled 21 days after the first yellow fever vaccination. The receptors come from a man aged 18 to 35 who received the YFV17D yellow fever vaccine.

This clonotype has more than one count but fewer than ten. The chain joins TRBV4-1 to TRBJ2-1; 7 positions match TRBD1. The germline gives CDR1 MGHRA, CDR2 YSYEKL. Trimming cost V 0 bases and J 4 bases; bases outside gene matches: 9. This CDR3 has 17 amino acids. The CDR3 nucleotides are TGCGCCAGCAGCCAAGATCAAAAGGACAGGCTTTACAATGAGCAGTTCTTC. This gives the protein CASSQDQKDRLYNEQFF.

This clonotype was seen more than once but under ten times. This chain joins TRBV20-1 and TRBJ1-1, with unresolved D. CDR1 DFQATT and CDR2 SNEGSKA come from the germline V gene (reference sequence). CDR3 length: 15 residues. With 6 bases removed from V and 0 bases from J, the gap between germline ends came to 17 bases. CDR3 in amino acids: CSANLLGRMNTEAFF. The CDR3 nucleotides read TGCAGTGCCAATCTGTTGGGCAGAATGAACACTGAAGCTTTCTTT.

Details on this clonotype: The junction and the germline gene differ at one end; a read error may be behind it. J is TRBJ1-1 and V is TRBV18; D might be TRBD1 (6 bases). The CDR3 totals 17 residues. CDR1 and CDR2 (germline): KGHSH, LQKENI. The CDR3 nucleotides are TGTGCCAGATCACCACCCGGGTCTGTGGGCAGGGGCACTGAAGCTTTCTTT. This translates into CARSPPGSVGRGTEAFF.

J is TRBJ2-5 and V is TRBV29-1, with a possible D match to TRBD2 (7 bases). V shed 7 bases and J shed 1 base, with 19 bases lying between them. The CDR3 is 15 residues long. Germline assignment: CDR1 SQVTM and CDR2 ANQGSEA. CDR3 in DNA: TGCAGCGCTCCCGTCAGGGGACTACTCCAAGAGACCCAGTACTTC. Its translation: CSAPVRGLLQETQYF.

This clonotype was seen more than once but under ten times. This chain joins TRBV5-4 and TRBJ2-5; no clear D gene. Germline V gene lookup returns CDR1 SGHNT and CDR2 YYREEE (reference sequence). V lost 4 bases and J lost 3, with 10 bases in between. This CDR3 region has 13 residues. CDR3 in amino acids: CASSPRWEETQYF. The CDR3 DNA reads TGTGCCAGCAGCCCACGGTGGGAAGAGACCCAGTACTTC. The full variable domain, rest sourced from reference TRBV5-4 and TRBJ2-5, is ETGVTQSPTHLIKTRGQQVTLRCSSQSGHNTVSWYQQALGQGPQFIFQYYREEENGRGNFPPRFSGLQFPNYSSELNVNALELDDSALYLCASSPRWEETQYFGPGTRLLVL.

V gene TRBV7-6 combines with J gene TRBJ2-7, with 7 bases identical to TRBD2. The V segment lost 4 bases and the J segment 3 bases; nucleotides outside the gene matches: 9. CDR1 is SGHVS and CDR2 is FNYEAQ in the germline V gene. The CDR3 consists of 15 residues. The CDR3 protein is CASSSGGDGYYEQYF. In nucleotides, the CDR3 is TGTGCCAGCAGCTCGGGGGGTGACGGGTACTACGAGCAGTACTTC.

In its sample, this clonotype was seen many times. The V call is TRBV7-9, the J call TRBJ2-2; 9 positions match TRBD2. The CDR3 runs 16 residues. J was trimmed by 0 bases and V by 3 bases; bases with no gene match: 2. CDR1 and CDR2 from the germline V gene are SEHNR and FQNEAQ (reference sequence). CDR3 region: CASSFLAGANTGELFF. The CDR3 nucleotides are TGTGCCAGCAGCTTCTTAGCGGGGGCGAACACCGGGGAGCTGTTTTTT.

A few counts support this clonotype. V usage is TRBV13 and J usage is TRBJ1-1; D remains unclear. Trimming took 2 bases from V and 1 from J, leaving 11 bases between them. Germline V gives CDR1 PRHDT, CDR2 FYEKMQ (reference sequence). The CDR3 totals 15 residues. The chain's CDR3 is CASSLKSWANTEAFF. The DNA for the CDR3 is TGTGCCAGCAGCTTAAAATCCTGGGCGAACACTGAAGCTTTCTTT.

In the case of this clonotype: The junction does not match germline at one end; this may be a read error. The chain employs TRBV14 and TRBJ2-2; tentatively, D is TRBD1 (6 bases). Germline V gene sequence: CDR1 SGHDN, CDR2 FVKESK. The CDR3 has 17 amino acids. The CDR3 sequence: CASSQVPGFGDTRELFF. The CDR3 coding sequence is TGTGCCAGCAGCCAAGTCCCCGGGTTTGGGGACACCAGGGAGCTGTTTTTT. The full variable domain, its missing parts supplied by reference TRBV14 and TRBJ2-2, is EAGVTQFPSHSVIEKGQTVTLRCDPISGHDNLYWYRRVMGKEIKFLLHFVKESKQDESGMPNNRFLAERTGGTYSTLKVQPAELEDSGVYFCASSQVPGFGDTRELFFGEGSRLTVL.

This clonotype has a handful of counts. V is TRBV12-3 or TRBV12-4 and J is TRBJ2-1, with a tentative D call TRBD2 (6 bases). Between the trimmed V and J ends, which lost 4 bases and 4 bases, there was a span of 8 bases. The CDR3 spans 13 residues. CDR3: CASSYRGYNEQFF. DNA of the CDR3: TGTGCCAGCAGTTACCGGGGGTACAATGAGCAGTTCTTC.

The CDR3 DNA reads TGTGCTAGTGGTTGGGGGCGGGTCCGACGGAACACTGAAGCTTTCTTT. Translation: CASGWGRVRRNTEAFF. The chain employs TRBV12-5 and TRBJ1-1; a weak D match, TRBD1 (6 bases). The V end was cut by 4 bases, the J end by 1 base, with 16 bases between. Germline CDR1 LGHNT, CDR2 FRNRAP. This CDR3 has 16 residues.

As concerns this clonotype: At one boundary the junction diverges from the germline segment, which might be a read error. The chain links TRBV6-5 to TRBJ1-1, with D unresolved. Per germline, CDR1 MNHEY and CDR2 SVGAGI. CDR3 size: 12 residues. The CDR3 DNA sequence: TGTGCCAGCAGTTACCCCAGACTCGGAATGATATTT. It translates to CASSYPRLGMIF.

This clonotype was seen many times. The chain is built from TRBV20-1 and TRBJ2-7, with 8 nucleotides matching TRBD1. The V gene end was trimmed by 5 bases and the J gene end by 4 bases; junction bases not matched to a gene: 13. The CDR3 spans 15 residues. The V gene's germline CDR1 is DFQATT and CDR2 SNEGSKA (reference sequence). CDR3 nucleotides: TGCAGTGCTGAATGGGGTTCAGGGGGCGCTTACGAGCAGTACGTC. Its protein is CSAEWGSGGAYEQYV.

The chain joins TRBV5-4 to TRBJ2-2; D might be TRBD1 (5 bases). The germline V and J ends were trimmed by 3 bases and 8 bases, with 11 bases remaining between them. Germline V gene lookup returns CDR1 SGHNT and CDR2 YYREEE (reference sequence). The CDR3 contains 13 residues. The CDR3 loop reads CASSSRQGGELFF. CDR3 sequence (DNA): TGTGCCAGCAGCTCCCGCCAGGGAGGGGAGCTGTTTTTT.

This clonotype was seen only a few times. This chain links TRBV10-3 with TRBJ2-2; the D gene is possibly TRBD1 (6 bases). Trimming removed 2 bases at V and 2 bases at J, with 9 bases between. The CDR3 runs to 15 residues. Germline loops: CDR1 ENHRY, CDR2 SYGVKD. In nucleotides, the CDR3 is TGTGCCATCAGTGAGCGACAGGATAACACCGGGGAGCTGTTTTTT. This codes for CAISERQDNTGELFF.

The chain couples TRBV27 to TRBJ1-1; possible D gene TRBD1, 5 bases. This CDR3 comprises 15 residues. The V and J ends lost 5 bases and 6 bases respectively, with 19 bases between them. Germline-derived CDR1 and CDR2 are MNHEY and SMNVEV (reference sequence). The CDR3 DNA reads TGTGCCAGCAGTCGAAATGGGGGTATAGCCGCTGAAGCTTTCTTT. The encoded protein is CASSRNGGIAAEAFF.

This clonotype was found a few times. V is TRBV5-1 and J is TRBJ2-1; TRBD1 matches 7 bases. CDR3 length: 15 amino acids. V gave up 6 bases and J gave up 5 bases; unmatched junction bases: 11. CDR1 and CDR2 from the germline V gene are SGHRS and YFSETQ. CDR3 region: CASTRSDRWNNEQFF. The CDR3 bases are TGCGCCAGCACAAGATCGGACAGGTGGAACAATGAGCAGTTCTTC. The full variable domain, rest sourced from reference TRBV5-1 and TRBJ2-1, is KAGVTQTPRYLIKTRGQQVTLSCSPISGHRSVSWYQQTPGQGLQFLFEYFSETQRNKGNFPGRFSGRQFSNSRSEMNVSTLELGDSALYLCASTRSDRWNNEQFFGPGTRLTVL.

The V and J genes are TRBV6-5 and TRBJ1-3; D unclear. V shed 2 bases and J shed 9 bases, with 14 bases lying between them. CDR1 MNHEY and CDR2 SVGAGI come from the germline V gene. CDR3 length: 14 amino acids. CDR3 amino acids: CASSYGRLDFTIYF. CDR3 nucleotide sequence: TGTGCCAGCAGTTACGGTCGCCTCGACTTCACCATATATTTT.

The V call is TRBV20-1, the J call TRBJ2-7; D tentatively reads TRBD1 or TRBD2 (5 bases each). CDR3 size: 14 residues. Trimming stripped 0 bases from V and 0 bases from J, with 9 bases between. Looked up from germline, CDR1 is DFQATT and CDR2 is SNEGSKA (reference sequence). This CDR3 is CSARDTGASYEQYF. CDR3 bases: TGCAGTGCTAGAGATACCGGGGCCTCCTACGAGCAGTACTTC.

This clonotype was observed at least ten times. V is TRBV5-1 and J is TRBJ1-6; 7 nucleotides match TRBD1. CDR1 and CDR2 from the germline V gene are SGHRS and YFSETQ. The V and J ends lost 3 bases and 7 bases, in that order; junction bases with no gene match: 10. The CDR3 is 16 amino acids. CDR3 loop: CASSSQGDIRNSPLHF. CDR3 sequence (DNA): TGCGCCAGCAGCTCGCAGGGGGACATAAGAAATTCACCCCTCCACTTT.

CDR3 amino acids: CASSLQPGLGTDTQYF. The CDR3 nucleotides are TGTGCCAGCAGCTTACAACCGGGGTTGGGCACAGATACGCAGTATTTT. This sequence joins TRBV7-2 and TRBJ2-3; D is possibly TRBD2 (5 bases). V was pared by 2 bases and J by 1 base, with 13 bases between. This CDR3 contains 16 residues. Germline assignment: CDR1 SGHTA and CDR2 FQGNSA.

The J gene is TRBJ2-7, the V gene TRBV7-8; 7 bases are shared with TRBD1. The CDR3 is 15 amino acids. After removal of 3 bases from V and 3 bases from J, the junction contained 8 bases not matched to a gene. The germline gives CDR1 SGHVS, CDR2 FQNEAQ. The CDR3 reads CASSFRQGTHYEQYV. The CDR3 DNA sequence: TGTGCCAGCAGCTTTAGACAGGGCACCCACTACGAGCAGTACGTC.

The V call is TRBV6-2 or TRBV6-3, the J call TRBJ2-3; D possibly corresponds to TRBD2 (7 bases). V dropped 0 bases and J dropped 1 base, with 14 bases sitting between them. Germline values: CDR1 MNHEY, CDR2 SVGEGT. The CDR3 has 17 residues. The CDR3 DNA is TGTGCCAGCAGTTACTCCCCGAGGGGGGGGGGCACAGATACGCAGTATTTT. Translated: CASSYSPRGGGTDTQYF.

This clonotype has more than one count but fewer than ten. The chain combines TRBV7-9 with TRBJ1-4; TRBD1 agrees at 11 bases. V shed 2 bases, J shed 5 bases, and the junction held 4 bases outside the gene matches. This CDR3 has 16 amino acids. Per germline, CDR1 SEHNR and CDR2 FQNEAQ (reference sequence). CDR3 protein: CASSLRDRGINEKLFF. As DNA, the CDR3 is TGTGCCAGCAGCTTACGGGACAGGGGGATAAATGAAAAACTGTTTTTT.

This clonotype was counted only a few times. The chain is built from TRBV4-3 and TRBJ1-4; no clear D gene. Germline CDR1 LGHNA, CDR2 YSLEER. There are 13 residues in the CDR3. V gave up 0 bases and J gave up 12 bases, with 11 bases separating them. The CDR3 DNA sequence: TGCGCCAGCAGCCAAGAGGAGCGTCAGGAACTGTTTTTT. This codes for CASSQEERQELFF.